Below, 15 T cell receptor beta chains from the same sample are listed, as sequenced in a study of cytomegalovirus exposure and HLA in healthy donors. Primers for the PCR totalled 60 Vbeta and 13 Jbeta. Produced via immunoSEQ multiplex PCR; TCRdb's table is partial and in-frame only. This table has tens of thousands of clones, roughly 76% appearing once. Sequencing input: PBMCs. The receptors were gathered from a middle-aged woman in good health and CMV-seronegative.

This CDR3 is CASIATEAEKLFF. The CDR3 DNA sequence: TGTGCCAGCATCGCTACAGAAGCAGAAAAACTGTTTTTT. The chain recombines TRBV2 with TRBJ1-4; D ambiguous. The CDR3 extends over 13 amino acids. Germline V gene lookup returns CDR1 SNHLY and CDR2 FYNNEI. Trimming pared 7 bases from V and 8 bases from J, leaving 14 bases between. Based on the CDR3 plus reference TRBV2 and TRBJ1-4, the full variable domain is EPEVTQTPSHQVTQMGQEVILRCVPISNHLYFYWYRQILGQKVEFLVSFYNNEISEKSEIFDDQFSVERPDGSNFTLKIRSTKLEDSAMYFCASIATEAEKLFFGSGTQLSVL.

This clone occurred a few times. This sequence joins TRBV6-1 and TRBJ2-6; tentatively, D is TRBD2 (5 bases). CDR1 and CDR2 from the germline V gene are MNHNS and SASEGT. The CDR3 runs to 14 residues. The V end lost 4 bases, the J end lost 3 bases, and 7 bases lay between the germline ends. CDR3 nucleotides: TGTGCCAGCAGTGTTAGCGTTGGGGCCAACGTCCTGACTTTC. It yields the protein CASSVSVGANVLTF.

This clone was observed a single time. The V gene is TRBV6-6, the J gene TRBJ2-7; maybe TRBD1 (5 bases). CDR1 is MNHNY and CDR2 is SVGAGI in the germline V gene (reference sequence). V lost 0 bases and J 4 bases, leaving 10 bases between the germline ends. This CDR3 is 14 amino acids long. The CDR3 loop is CASSYSGRPYEQYF. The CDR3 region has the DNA TGTGCCAGCAGTTACTCGGGGCGGCCTTACGAGCAGTACTTC.

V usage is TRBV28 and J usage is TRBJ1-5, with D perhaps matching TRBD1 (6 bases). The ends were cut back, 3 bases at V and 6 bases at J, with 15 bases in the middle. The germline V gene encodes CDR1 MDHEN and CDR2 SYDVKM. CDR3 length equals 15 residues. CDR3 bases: TGTGCCAGCAGTTTCGGGGGGCGCGGGGGTCAGCCCCAGCATTTT. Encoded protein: CASSFGGRGGQPQHF. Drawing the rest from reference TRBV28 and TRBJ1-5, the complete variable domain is DVKVTQSSRYLVKRTGEKVFLECVQDMDHENMFWYRQDPGLGLRLIYFSYDVKMKEKGDIPEGYSVSREKKERFSLILESASTNQTSMYLCASSFGGRGGQPQHFGDGTRLSIL.

The CDR3 DNA reads as TGTGCCAGCAGCATAACCCGGACAGGGGAAGAGACCCAGTACTTC. This sequence encodes CASSITRTGEETQYF. V gene TRBV7-9 combines with J gene TRBJ2-5; TRBD1 agrees at 9 bases. This CDR3 region has 15 residues. The germline V gene encodes CDR1 SEHNR and CDR2 FQNEAQ (reference sequence). V lost 5 bases and J lost 3; bases outside the gene matches: 7. The full variable domain, rest sourced from reference TRBV7-9 and TRBJ2-5, is DTGVSQNPRHKITKRGQNVTFRCDPISEHNRLYWYRQTLGQGPEFLTYFQNEAQLEKSRLLSDRFSAERPKGSFSTLEIQRTEQGDSAMYLCASSITRTGEETQYFGPGTRLLVL.

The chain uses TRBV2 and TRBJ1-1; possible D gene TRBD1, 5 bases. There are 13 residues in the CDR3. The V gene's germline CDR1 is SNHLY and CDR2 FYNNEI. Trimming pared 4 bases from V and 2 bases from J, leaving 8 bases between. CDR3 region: CASSGQGNTEAFF. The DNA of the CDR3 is TGTGCCAGCAGTGGTCAGGGTAACACTGAAGCTTTCTTT.

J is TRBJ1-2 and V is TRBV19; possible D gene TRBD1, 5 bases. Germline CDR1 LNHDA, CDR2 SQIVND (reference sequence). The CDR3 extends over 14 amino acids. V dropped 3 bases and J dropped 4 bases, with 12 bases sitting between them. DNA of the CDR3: TGTGCCAGTAGTATCTCGGACACGTTCTATGGCTACACCTTC. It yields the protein CASSISDTFYGYTF. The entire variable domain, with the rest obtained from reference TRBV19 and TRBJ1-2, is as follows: DGGITQSPKYLFRKEGQNVTLSCEQNLNHDAMYWYRQDPGQGLRLIYYSQIVNDFQKGDIAEGYSVSREKKESFPLTVTSAQKNPTAFYLCASSISDTFYGYTFGSGTRLTVV.

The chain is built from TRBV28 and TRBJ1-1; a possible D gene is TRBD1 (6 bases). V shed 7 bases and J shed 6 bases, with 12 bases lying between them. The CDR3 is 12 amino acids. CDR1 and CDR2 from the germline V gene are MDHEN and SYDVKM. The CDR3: CASTKDSPEAFF. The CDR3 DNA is TGTGCCAGCACTAAGGACAGTCCTGAAGCTTTCTTT.

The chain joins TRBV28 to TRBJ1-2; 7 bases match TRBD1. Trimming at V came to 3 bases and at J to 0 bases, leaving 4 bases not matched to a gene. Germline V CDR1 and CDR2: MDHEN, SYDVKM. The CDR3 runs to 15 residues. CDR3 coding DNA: TGTGCCAGCAGTTTCTCCGGACAGGCTAACTATGGCTACACCTTC. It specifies CASSFSGQANYGYTF.

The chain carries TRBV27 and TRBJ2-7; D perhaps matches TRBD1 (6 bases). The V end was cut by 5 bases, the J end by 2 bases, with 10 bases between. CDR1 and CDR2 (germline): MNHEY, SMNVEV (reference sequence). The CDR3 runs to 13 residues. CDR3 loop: CASSGGQTYEQYF. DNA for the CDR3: TGTGCCAGCAGTGGGGGACAAACCTACGAGCAGTACTTC.

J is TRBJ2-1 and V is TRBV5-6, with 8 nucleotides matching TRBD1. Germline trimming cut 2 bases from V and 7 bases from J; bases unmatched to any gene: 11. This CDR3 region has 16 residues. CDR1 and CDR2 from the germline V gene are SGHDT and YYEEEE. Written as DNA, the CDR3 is TGTGCCAGCAGCTTAGGGGTCCCAGGGGGCCGTAATGAGCAGTTCTTC. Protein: CASSLGVPGGRNEQFF.

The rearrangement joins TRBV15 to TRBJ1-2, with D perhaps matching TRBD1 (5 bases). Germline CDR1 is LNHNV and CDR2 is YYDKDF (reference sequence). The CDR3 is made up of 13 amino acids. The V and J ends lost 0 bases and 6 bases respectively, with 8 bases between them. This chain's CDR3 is CATSRDRGDGYTF. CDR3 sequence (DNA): TGTGCCACCAGCAGAGATCGGGGGGATGGCTACACCTTC.

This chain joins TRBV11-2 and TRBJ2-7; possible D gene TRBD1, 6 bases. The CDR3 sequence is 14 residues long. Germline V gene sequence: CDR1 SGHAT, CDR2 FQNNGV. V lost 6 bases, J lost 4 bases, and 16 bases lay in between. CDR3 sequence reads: CASSRNRVQYEQYF. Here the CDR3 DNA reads TGTGCCAGCAGTCGTAACAGGGTTCAGTACGAGCAGTACTTC. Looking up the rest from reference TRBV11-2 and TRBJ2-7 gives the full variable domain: EAGVAQSPRYKIIEKRQSVAFWCNPISGHATLYWYQQILGQGPKLLIQFQNNGVVDDSQLPKDRFSAERLKGVDSTLKIQPAKLEDSAVYLCASSRNRVQYEQYFGPGTRLTVT.

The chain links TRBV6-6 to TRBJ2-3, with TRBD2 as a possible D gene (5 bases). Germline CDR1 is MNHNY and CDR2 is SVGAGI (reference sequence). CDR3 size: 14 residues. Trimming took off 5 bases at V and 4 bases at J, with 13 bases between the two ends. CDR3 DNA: TGTGCCAGCAGTCTCGACTATCCCGCAGATACGCAGTATTTT. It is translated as CASSLDYPADTQYF.

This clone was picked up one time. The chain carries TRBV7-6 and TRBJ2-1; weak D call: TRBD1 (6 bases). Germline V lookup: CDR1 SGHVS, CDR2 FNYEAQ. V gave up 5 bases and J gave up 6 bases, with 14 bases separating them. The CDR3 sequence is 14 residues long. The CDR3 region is CASSPTGFVNEQFF. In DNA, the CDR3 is TGTGCCAGCAGCCCAACAGGGTTCGTCAATGAGCAGTTCTTC.